This T cell receptor beta chain originates from a study of blood T cells in healthy people across ages. The study, taken as a whole, reports: Expanded clonotype changes were possibly confounded by unknown donor CMV status.

There are 15 residues in the CDR3. Germline CDR1 MNHEY, CDR2 SVGEGT. Losses at the gene ends were 2 bases for V and 8 bases for J; bases not matched to a gene: 5. Combining a sample-barcoded 5' primer with a J-beta primer mix, a second PCR ran for roughly 6 to 12 cycles. Every sample gave at least 3 million paired-end reads containing CDR3. TCRdb re-called the 5' RACE reads with MiXCR, one entry per CDR3 protein. The sample gives fewer than 2,000,000 distinct CDR3 sequences, roughly 30% of which show up once; roughly 10% is in the top ten. Total RNA extracted from each sample amounted to at least 6 micrograms. This clonotype was counted between two and nine times. Its antigen is still unknown.

The chain couples TRBV6-2 or TRBV6-3 to TRBJ2-1, with 11 bases lining up with TRBD2. This TCR was recovered from a woman in her thirties in good health. Sequenced material: blood. The CDR3 nucleotides read TGTGCCAGCAGTTACACTAGCGGGAGCCCTCATGAGCAGTTCTTC. Its translation: CASSYTSGSPHEQFF.